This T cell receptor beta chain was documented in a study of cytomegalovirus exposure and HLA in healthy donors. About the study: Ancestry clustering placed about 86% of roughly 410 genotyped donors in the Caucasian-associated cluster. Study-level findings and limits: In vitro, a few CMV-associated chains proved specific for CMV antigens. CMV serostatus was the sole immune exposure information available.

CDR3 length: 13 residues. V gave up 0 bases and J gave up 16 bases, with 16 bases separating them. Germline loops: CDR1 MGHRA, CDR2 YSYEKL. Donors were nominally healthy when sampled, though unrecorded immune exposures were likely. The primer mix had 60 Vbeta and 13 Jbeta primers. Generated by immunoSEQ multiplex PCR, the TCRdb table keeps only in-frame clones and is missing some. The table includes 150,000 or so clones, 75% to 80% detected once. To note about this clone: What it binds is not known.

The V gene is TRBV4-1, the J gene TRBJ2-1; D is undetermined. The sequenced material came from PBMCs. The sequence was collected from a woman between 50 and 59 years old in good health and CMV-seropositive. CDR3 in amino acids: CASSQEGQVMPFF. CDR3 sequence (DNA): TGCGCCAGCAGCCAAGAGGGTCAGGTAATGCCCTTCTTC.